This T cell receptor (beta chain) was identified during a study of molecular identifiers for immune sequencing clone quantification. CDR1 and CDR2 from the germline V gene are MNHEY and SMNVEV (reference sequence). Trimming pared 6 bases from V and 3 bases from J, leaving 9 bases between. The CDR3 is 12 residues long. TCRdb redid the calling of the PCR reads with MiXCR, one entry per CDR3 protein. Among some 100,000 distinct CDR3 sequences listed, roughly a third were seen once. Sequenced sample: naive CD8+ T cells from blood, with Jurkat cell RNA spiked in. The subset here: FACS-sorted CD8+CD4-CCR7+CD45RA+ naive T cells. The rearrangement uses TRBV27 and TRBJ2-7; D is unclear. This TCR derives from a human donor in good health. Some libraries in this study had Jurkat cell RNA spiked in. In DNA, the CDR3 is TGTGCCAGCAGCCCCGATGGCTACGAGCAGTACTTC. It yields the protein CASSPDGYEQYF.